These T cell receptor beta chains were read from a single sample in a study of metastatic and nonmetastatic thyroid tumors. MiXCR re-clonotyped the PCR reads for TCRdb. The sample contains tens of thousands of clones, roughly 26% of which appear only once. Sequenced: blood. The receptors come from a female donor with papillary thyroid cancer or a benign thyroid nodule (not recorded which). Some clones in this sample may be carry-over from other donors' samples. CDR3s include the opening cysteine and the closing phenylalanine or tryptophan. Each record gives: J gene, V gene, D gene, clone size, CDR3 DNA, CDR3 protein. D genes are given only for firm matches. Not every row has a clone size; where given, it reads once, few, many or a size class.

J gene: TRBJ2-7; V gene: TRBV20-1; D gene: TRBD1; clone size: many; CDR3 DNA: TGCAGTGCTACGACAGGGGCGTACTCCTACGAGCAGTACTTC; CDR3 protein: CSATTGAYSYEQYF
J gene: TRBJ1-2; V gene: TRBV27; D gene: TRBD1; clone size: -; CDR3 DNA: TGTGCCAGCAGTAGGGGACAGGGCCTAGGGGGCTACACCTTC; CDR3 protein: CASSRGQGLGGYTF
J gene: TRBJ1-2; V gene: TRBV11-3; D gene: -; clone size: -; CDR3 DNA: TGTGCCAGCAGCTCAAGTGGTGACTATGGCTACACCTTC; CDR3 protein: CASSSSGDYGYTF
J gene: TRBJ1-2; V gene: TRBV30; D gene: -; clone size: few; CDR3 DNA: TGTGCCTGGAGGACACTGGAGGGGTTCTATGGCTACACCTTC; CDR3 protein: CAWRTLEGFYGYTF
J gene: TRBJ2-1; V gene: TRBV19; D gene: -; clone size: many; CDR3 DNA: TGTGCCAGTAGTATAGGGAATAGGAACAATGAGCAGTTCTTC; CDR3 protein: CASSIGNRNNEQFF
J gene: TRBJ2-3; V gene: TRBV27; D gene: TRBD2; clone size: many; CDR3 DNA: TGTGCCAGCAGACATACCCTGGGGCTAGCGGGAGCGGCAGATACGCAGTATTTT; CDR3 protein: CASRHTLGLAGAADTQYF
J gene: TRBJ2-2; V gene: TRBV27; D gene: TRBD2; clone size: few; CDR3 DNA: TGTGCCAGCAGCGGGAGGGACACCGGGGAGCTGTTTTTT; CDR3 protein: CASSGRDTGELFF
J gene: TRBJ2-1; V gene: TRBV7-2; D gene: -; clone size: few; CDR3 DNA: TGTGCCAGCAGCTTCAGCGGTCCTGAGCAGTTCTTC; CDR3 protein: CASSFSGPEQFF
J gene: TRBJ2-3; V gene: TRBV28; D gene: -; clone size: many; CDR3 DNA: TGTGCCAGCAGCCCGTCCGGGGAGGCAGATACGCAGTATTTT; CDR3 protein: CASSPSGEADTQYF
J gene: TRBJ1-6; V gene: TRBV30; D gene: -; clone size: many; CDR3 DNA: TGTGCCTGGAGCCCACCCGGACTGAGTAATTCACCCCTCCACTTT; CDR3 protein: CAWSPPGLSNSPLHF
J gene: TRBJ2-6; V gene: TRBV9; D gene: -; clone size: -; CDR3 DNA: TGTGCCAGCAGCGACCCAGGGGTCCTTGGAGGGGCCAACGTCCTGACTTTC; CDR3 protein: CASSDPGVLGGANVLTF
J gene: TRBJ2-7; V gene: TRBV7-3; D gene: -; clone size: many; CDR3 DNA: TGTGCCAGCAGCCAAGGAGGGCAGGGCCACGAGCAGTACTTC; CDR3 protein: CASSQGGQGHEQYF
J gene: TRBJ2-1; V gene: TRBV10-1; D gene: -; clone size: many; CDR3 DNA: TGCGCCAGCAGCCGGGACCAAACCTACAATGAGCAGTTCTTC; CDR3 protein: CASSRDQTYNEQFF
J gene: TRBJ2-3; V gene: TRBV4-2; D gene: TRBD2; clone size: many; CDR3 DNA: TGTGCCAGCAGCCAATACGTAGCGGGGGGGCACTTCGAACCAGATACGCAGTATTTT; CDR3 protein: CASSQYVAGGHFEPDTQYF
J gene: TRBJ1-1; V gene: TRBV12-5; D gene: -; clone size: -; CDR3 DNA: TGTGCTAGTGGGCCGGACATTTCCGGCGCTGAAGCTTTCTTT; CDR3 protein: CASGPDISGAEAFF